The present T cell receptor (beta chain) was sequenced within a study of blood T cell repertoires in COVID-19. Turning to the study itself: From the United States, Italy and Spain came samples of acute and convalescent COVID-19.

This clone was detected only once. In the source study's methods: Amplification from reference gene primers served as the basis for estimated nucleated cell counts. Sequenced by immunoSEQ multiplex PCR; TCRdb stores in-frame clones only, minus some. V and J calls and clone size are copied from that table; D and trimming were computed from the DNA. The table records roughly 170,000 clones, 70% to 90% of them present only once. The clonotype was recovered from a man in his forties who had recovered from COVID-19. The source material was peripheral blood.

CDR3 loop: CASSEQGAEAFF. CDR3 in DNA: TGTGCCAGCAGTGAACAGGGCGCTGAAGCTTTCTTT. The chain combines TRBV6-1 with TRBJ1-1; possible D gene TRBD1, 5 bases. This CDR3 comprises 12 residues. Trimming removed 2 bases from V and 6 bases from J, with 7 bases in between. The V gene's germline CDR1 is MNHNS and CDR2 SASEGT.